The present T cell receptor beta chain was sequenced within a study of technical replicates of blood from several donors. This CDR3 comprises 15 residues. V lost 1 base and J lost 2; bases outside the gene matches: 5. Germline CDR1 and CDR2: SGHDT and YYEEEE. The assay was immunoSEQ multiplex PCR, and TCRdb's table has in-frame clones only and misses some. The table has around 69,000 clones, around 87% seen once; the top ten hold roughly 4.2%. The sequence derives from a human donor in good health. Some clones in this sample may be carry-over from other donors' samples. What was sequenced was PBMCs. V usage is TRBV5-6 and J usage is TRBJ2-5; 7 bases are a match to TRBD2. The CDR3 DNA follows: TGTGCCAGCAGCTTGTTTACTAGCGAACAAGAGACCCAGTACTTC. It is translated as CASSLFTSEQETQYF.